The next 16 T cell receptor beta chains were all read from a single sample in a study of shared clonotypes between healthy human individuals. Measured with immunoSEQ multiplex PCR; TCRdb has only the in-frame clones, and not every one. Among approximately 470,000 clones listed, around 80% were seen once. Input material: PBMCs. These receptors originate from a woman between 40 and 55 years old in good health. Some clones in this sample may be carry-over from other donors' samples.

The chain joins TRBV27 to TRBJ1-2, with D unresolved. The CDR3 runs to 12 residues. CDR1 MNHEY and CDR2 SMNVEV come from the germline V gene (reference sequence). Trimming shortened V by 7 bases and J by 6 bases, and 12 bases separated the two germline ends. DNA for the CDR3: TGTGCCAGCAAAGGATTAGGGCATGGCTACACCTTC. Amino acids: CASKGLGHGYTF.

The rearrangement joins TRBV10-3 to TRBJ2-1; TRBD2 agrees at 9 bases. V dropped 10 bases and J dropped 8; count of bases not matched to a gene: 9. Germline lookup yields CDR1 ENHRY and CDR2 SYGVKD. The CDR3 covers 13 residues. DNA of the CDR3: TGTGCCAAGAGTAGCGGGAGTATGGATGAGCAGTTCTTC. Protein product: CAKSSGSMDEQFF.

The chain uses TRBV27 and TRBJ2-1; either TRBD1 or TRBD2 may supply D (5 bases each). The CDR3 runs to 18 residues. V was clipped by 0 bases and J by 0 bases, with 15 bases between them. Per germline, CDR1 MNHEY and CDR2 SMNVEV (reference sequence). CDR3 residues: CASSLSRGSLNSYNEQFF. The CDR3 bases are TGTGCCAGCAGTTTATCGAGGGGCTCCTTGAACTCCTACAATGAGCAGTTCTTC.

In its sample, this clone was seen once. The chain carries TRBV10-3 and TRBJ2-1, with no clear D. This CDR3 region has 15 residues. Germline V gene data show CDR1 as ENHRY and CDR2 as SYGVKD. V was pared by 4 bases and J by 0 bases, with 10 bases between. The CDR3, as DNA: TGTGCCATCAGTGGAATAGAGAGCTCCTACAATGAGCAGTTCTTC. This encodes CAISGIESSYNEQFF.

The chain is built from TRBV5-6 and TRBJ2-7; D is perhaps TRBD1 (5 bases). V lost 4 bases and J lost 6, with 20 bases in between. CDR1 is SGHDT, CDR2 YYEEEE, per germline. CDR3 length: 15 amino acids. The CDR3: CASSPLHRQETEQYF. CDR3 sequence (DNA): TGTGCCAGCAGCCCGTTACACAGGCAGGAAACCGAGCAGTACTTC.

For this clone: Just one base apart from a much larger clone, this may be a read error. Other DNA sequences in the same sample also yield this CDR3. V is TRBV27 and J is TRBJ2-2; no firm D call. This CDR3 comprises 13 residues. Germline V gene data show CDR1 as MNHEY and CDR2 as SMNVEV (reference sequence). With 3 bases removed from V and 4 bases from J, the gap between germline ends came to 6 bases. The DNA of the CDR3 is TGTGCCAGCAGTTTTTTGGGCACCGGGGAGCTGTTTTTT. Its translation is CASSFLGTGELFF.

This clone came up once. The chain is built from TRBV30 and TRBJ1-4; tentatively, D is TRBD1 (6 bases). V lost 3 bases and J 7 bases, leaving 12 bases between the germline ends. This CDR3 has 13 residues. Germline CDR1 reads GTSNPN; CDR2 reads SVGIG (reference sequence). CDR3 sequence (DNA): TGTGCCTGGAGACTAAAGGGGGTTGAAAAACTGTTTTTT. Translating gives CAWRLKGVEKLFF. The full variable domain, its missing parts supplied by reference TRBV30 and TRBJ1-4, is SQTIHQWPATLVQPVGSPLSLECTVEGTSNPNLYWYRQAAGRGLQLLFYSVGIGQISSEVPQNLSASRPQDRQFILSSKKLLLSDSGFYLCAWRLKGVEKLFFGSGTQLSVL.

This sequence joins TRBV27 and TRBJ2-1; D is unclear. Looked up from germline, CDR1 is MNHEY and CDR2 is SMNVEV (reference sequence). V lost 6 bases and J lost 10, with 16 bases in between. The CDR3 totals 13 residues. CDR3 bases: TGTGCCAGCAGATCCCCCCAGGAGACAGAGCAGTTCTTC. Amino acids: CASRSPQETEQFF.

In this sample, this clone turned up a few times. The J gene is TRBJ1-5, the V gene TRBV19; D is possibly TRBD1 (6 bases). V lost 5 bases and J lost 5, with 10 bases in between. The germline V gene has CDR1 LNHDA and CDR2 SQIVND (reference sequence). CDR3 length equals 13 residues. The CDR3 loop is CASSSNRDQPQHF. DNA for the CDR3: TGTGCCAGTAGTTCCAACAGGGATCAGCCCCAGCATTTT.

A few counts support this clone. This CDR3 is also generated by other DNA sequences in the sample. CDR3 protein: CAWSGTANTEAFF. DNA for the CDR3: TGTGCCTGGTCCGGGACAGCTAACACTGAAGCTTTCTTT. The V gene is TRBV30, the J gene TRBJ1-1; 7 bases fit TRBD1. This CDR3 has 13 residues. Germline V gene data show CDR1 as GTSNPN and CDR2 as SVGIG (reference sequence). V trimming: 5 bases; J trimming: 2 bases; junction bases outside the gene matches: 5.

DNA of the CDR3: TGCGCCAGCAGCTTGGGTCGGGGGCGATCCGGGGAGCTGTTTTTT. Protein sequence: CASSLGRGRSGELFF. This rearrangement joins TRBV5-1 to TRBJ2-2, with D perhaps being TRBD1 or TRBD2 (6 bases each). Trimming removed 0 bases at V and 6 bases at J, with 12 bases between. CDR3 length: 15 residues. Germline lookup yields CDR1 SGHRS and CDR2 YFSETQ.

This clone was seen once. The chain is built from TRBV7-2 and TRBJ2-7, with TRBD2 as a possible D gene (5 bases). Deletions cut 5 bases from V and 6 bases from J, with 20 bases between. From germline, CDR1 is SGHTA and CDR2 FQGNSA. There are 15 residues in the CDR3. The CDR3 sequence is CASSATGISSGEQYF. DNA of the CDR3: TGTGCCAGCAGCGCGACCGGGATCTCTTCGGGCGAGCAGTACTTC.

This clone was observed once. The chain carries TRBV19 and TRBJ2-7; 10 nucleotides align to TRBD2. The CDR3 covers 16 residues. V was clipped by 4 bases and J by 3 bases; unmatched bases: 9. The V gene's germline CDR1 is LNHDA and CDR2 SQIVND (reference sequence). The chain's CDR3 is CASSTQLAGLVYEQYF. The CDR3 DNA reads TGTGCCAGTAGTACGCAACTAGCGGGACTGGTCTACGAGCAGTACTTC.

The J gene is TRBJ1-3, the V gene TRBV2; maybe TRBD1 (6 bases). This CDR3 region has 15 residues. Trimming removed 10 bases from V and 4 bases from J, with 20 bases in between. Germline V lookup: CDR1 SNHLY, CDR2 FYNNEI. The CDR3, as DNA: TGTGCCACCCGAAGCGGAGGGGGGTCCGGAAACACCATATATTTT. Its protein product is CATRSGGGSGNTIYF.

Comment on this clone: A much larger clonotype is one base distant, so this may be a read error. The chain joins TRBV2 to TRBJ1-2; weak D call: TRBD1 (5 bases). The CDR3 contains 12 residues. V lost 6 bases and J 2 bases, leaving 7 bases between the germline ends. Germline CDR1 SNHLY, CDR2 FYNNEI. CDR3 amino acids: CASRRDNYGYTF. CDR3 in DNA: TGTGCCAGCAGGAGGGACAACTATGGCTACACCTTC.

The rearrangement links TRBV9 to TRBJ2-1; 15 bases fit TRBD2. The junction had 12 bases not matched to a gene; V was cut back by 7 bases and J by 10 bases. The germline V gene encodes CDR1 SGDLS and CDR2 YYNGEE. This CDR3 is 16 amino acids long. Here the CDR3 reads CASRPGLAGGRGEQFF. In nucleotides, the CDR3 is TGTGCCAGCCGACCTGGACTAGCGGGAGGGCGGGGGGAGCAGTTCTTC.